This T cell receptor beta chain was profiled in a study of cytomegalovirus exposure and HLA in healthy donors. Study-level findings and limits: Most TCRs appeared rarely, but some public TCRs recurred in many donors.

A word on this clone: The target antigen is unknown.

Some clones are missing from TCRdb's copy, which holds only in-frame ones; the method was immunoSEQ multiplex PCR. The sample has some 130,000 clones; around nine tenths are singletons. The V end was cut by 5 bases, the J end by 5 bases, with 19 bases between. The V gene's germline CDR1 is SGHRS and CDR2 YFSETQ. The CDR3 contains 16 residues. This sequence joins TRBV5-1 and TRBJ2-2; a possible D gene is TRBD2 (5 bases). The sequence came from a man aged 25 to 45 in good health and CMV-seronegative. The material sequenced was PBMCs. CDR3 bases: TGCGCCAGCAGGGCCGAAAGGACGGGAAGGACCGGGGAGCTGTTTTTT. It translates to CASRAERTGRTGELFF.